The T cell receptor beta chain described here comes from a study of Graves' ophthalmopathy and Graves' hyperthyroidism. Overall study results and limits: A majority of expanded thyroid clonotypes exceeding 0.001 frequency were likewise present in blood.

A remark on this clonotype: What it binds is unknown.

Other autoimmune diseases, uncontrolled infections, pregnancy or lactation excluded patients from enrollment. Diagnosis was based on clinical symptoms, serum thyroxine, TRAb, thyroid ultrasound and orbital computed tomography. RNA served as the template for amplifying TCR beta CDR3 regions. After a first-round RT-PCR with HTBI primers, a second-round multiplex PCR was run. TCRdb itself ran the multiplex PCR reads through MiXCR, one entry per CDR3 protein. Of 500,000 to 700,000 distinct CDR3 sequences listed, approximately 35% are singletons. Between the trimmed V and J ends, which lost 2 bases and 4 bases, there was a span of 14 bases. The germline V gene encodes CDR1 SEHNR and CDR2 FQNEAQ (reference sequence). This CDR3 is 15 amino acids long.

The receptor comes from an adult man with Graves' hyperthyroidism. V gene TRBV7-9 combines with J gene TRBJ2-5; D is perhaps TRBD2 (6 bases). Sequenced input: peripheral blood or thyroid tissue (not recorded which). The CDR3 coding sequence is TGTGCCAGCAGCTTAATGGGCGGGATGGGAGAGACCCAGTACTTC. It is translated as CASSLMGGMGETQYF.